The next 23 T cell receptor beta chains were all read from a single sample in a study of CD8+ T cells in alopecia areata. Treatment in this sample: oral pan-JAK inhibitor, 5-10 mg twice daily. The sequencing template was cDNA reverse transcribed from extracted RNA. TCRdb keeps only in-frame clones here, not all; method: immunoSEQ multiplex PCR. The table has some 210,000 clones, approximately 72% seen once; the top ten hold roughly 1.2%. The sample in question was CD4+ T cells sorted from blood, obtained at approximately week 42, from a patient treated with tofacitinib. The receptors come from a human donor with alopecia areata.

The V and J genes are TRBV30 and TRBJ2-2, with 12 bases aligning to TRBD2. The CDR3 totals 20 residues. After removal of 0 bases from V and 4 bases from J, the junction contained 15 bases not matched to a gene. Germline assignment: CDR1 GTSNPN and CDR2 SVGIG (reference sequence). This chain's CDR3 is CAWSVLIGSSGGASTGELFF. The CDR3 DNA reads as TGTGCCTGGAGTGTACTGATTGGGTCTAGCGGGGGGGCTAGCACCGGGGAGCTGTTTTTT.

The chain uses TRBV30 and TRBJ2-1; D is undetermined. Germline assignment: CDR1 GTSNPN and CDR2 SVGIG (reference sequence). The CDR3 has 13 residues. V was cut by 1 base and J by 8 bases, with 12 bases left in between. The CDR3 nucleotides are TGTGCCTGGAGTGGGGTCCGTGGGGATGAGCAGTTCTTC. Its protein is CAWSGVRGDEQFF.

This clone was seen a few times. V gene TRBV5-1 combines with J gene TRBJ1-1; D is ambiguous. The CDR3 has 15 amino acids. Germline V gene lookup returns CDR1 SGHRS and CDR2 YFSETQ. V lost 3 bases and J lost 2, with 14 bases in between. CDR3 amino acids: CASSWGIGGNTEAFF. CDR3 DNA sequence: TGCGCCAGCAGCTGGGGAATAGGAGGAAACACTGAAGCTTTCTTT.

This clone occurred once. This rearrangement joins TRBV5-6 to TRBJ2-4; D is tentatively TRBD1 or TRBD2 (6 bases each). Looked up from germline, CDR1 is SGHDT and CDR2 is YYEEEE. V was trimmed by 4 bases and J by 0 bases, leaving 14 bases between them. The CDR3 contains 16 residues. The CDR3: CASSLGGGSAKNIQYF. CDR3 sequence (DNA): TGTGCCAGCAGCCTAGGGGGAGGCTCAGCCAAAAACATTCAGTACTTC.

This clone appeared a few times. The chain joins TRBV29-1 to TRBJ2-7; D may be TRBD1 (6 bases). This CDR3 has 14 amino acids. The germline CDR1 and CDR2 sequences are SQVTM and ANQGSEA. The V and J ends lost 7 bases and 0 bases respectively, with 16 bases between them. CDR3 loop: CSAAGQTNSYEQYF. The CDR3 DNA reads as TGCAGCGCGGCCGGACAGACGAACTCCTACGAGCAGTACTTC.

About this clone: Other DNA variants within this sample encode the same CDR3. The CDR3 spells CASSPPMNTEAFF. The CDR3 DNA follows: TGTGCCAGCTCACCACCGATGAACACTGAAGCTTTCTTT. V and J are TRBV18 and TRBJ1-1; D gene ambiguous. Deletions cut 0 bases from V and 0 bases from J, with 2 bases between. In germline, CDR1 is KGHSH, CDR2 LQKENI. The CDR3 totals 13 residues.

V is TRBV14 and J is TRBJ1-1; the D is unclear. The CDR3 runs to 16 residues. V lost 1 base and J 1 base, leaving 13 bases between the germline ends. Germline CDR1 and CDR2: SGHDN and FVKESK. The CDR3: CASSQAGSRRNTEAFF. CDR3 nucleotides: TGTGCCAGCAGCCAAGCCGGATCCAGGAGGAACACTGAAGCTTTCTTT.

This clone appeared once. The chain links TRBV9 to TRBJ1-2; D gene uncertain. With 3 bases removed from V and 7 bases from J, the gap between germline ends came to 13 bases. Germline V CDR1 and CDR2: SGDLS, YYNGEE. This CDR3 has 13 amino acids. The CDR3 DNA is TGTGCCAGCAGCGATTTTACGATGGGTGGCTACACCTTC. As protein: CASSDFTMGGYTF. Drawing the rest from reference TRBV9 and TRBJ1-2, the complete variable domain is DSGVTQTPKHLITATGQRVTLRCSPRSGDLSVYWYQQSLDQGLQFLIQYYNGEERAKGNILERFSAQQFPDLHSELNLSSLELGDSALYFCASSDFTMGGYTFGSGTRLTVV.

The chain joins TRBV6-5 to TRBJ2-5; possibly TRBD2 for D (6 bases). The CDR3 is made up of 15 amino acids. With 0 bases removed from V and 5 bases from J, the gap between germline ends came to 13 bases. CDR1 and CDR2 from the germline V gene are MNHEY and SVGAGI. This CDR3 is CASSYSTTSWETQYF. Written as DNA, the CDR3 is TGTGCCAGCAGTTACTCCACGACTAGTTGGGAGACCCAGTACTTC.

The gene calls are TRBV10-3 and TRBJ2-2; no firm D call. Germline loops: CDR1 ENHRY, CDR2 SYGVKD. The ends were cut back, 4 bases at V and 6 bases at J, with 12 bases in the middle. CDR3 length: 14 residues. Here the CDR3 DNA reads TGTGCCATCAGTGGCGACCCCTTTGCCGGGGAGCTGTTTTTT. This encodes CAISGDPFAGELFF.

This sequence joins TRBV6-5 and TRBJ1-1; no reliable D call. The CDR3 contains 12 residues. The germline gives CDR1 MNHEY, CDR2 SVGAGI. V was trimmed by 4 bases and J by 7 bases, leaving 10 bases between them. The CDR3 region has the DNA TGTGCCAGCAGTTTCGGTGGCGGTGAAGCTTTCTTT. Translating it yields CASSFGGGEAFF.

J is TRBJ1-2 and V is TRBV29-1; D gene unclear. CDR3 length: 14 residues. With 3 bases removed from V and 2 bases from J, the gap between germline ends came to 13 bases. The germline V gene encodes CDR1 SQVTM and CDR2 ANQGSEA. The CDR3 nucleotides are TGCAGCGTTGATAGTCCTGAGAGGAACTATGGCTACACCTTC. Its protein is CSVDSPERNYGYTF.

This chain connects TRBV9 to TRBJ1-2; weak D call: TRBD1 (6 bases). V dropped 4 bases and J dropped 4 bases, with 17 bases sitting between them. The V gene's germline CDR1 is SGDLS and CDR2 YYNGEE. CDR3 size: 15 residues. The CDR3 protein is CASSSPRGQSYGYTF. CDR3 DNA sequence: TGTGCCAGCAGCTCCCCCCGGGGGCAATCCTATGGCTACACCTTC. The whole variable domain, remainder taken from reference TRBV9 and TRBJ1-2, is DSGVTQTPKHLITATGQRVTLRCSPRSGDLSVYWYQQSLDQGLQFLIQYYNGEERAKGNILERFSAQQFPDLHSELNLSSLELGDSALYFCASSSPRGQSYGYTFGSGTRLTVV.

This chain uses TRBV4-1 with TRBJ1-4; D gene uncertain. This CDR3 spans 15 amino acids. Trimming cost V 4 bases and J 4 bases, with 13 bases left between them. CDR1 is MGHRA and CDR2 is YSYEKL in the germline V gene. CDR3 in amino acids: CASSPKGDGNEKLFF. CDR3 coding DNA: TGCGCCAGCAGCCCCAAGGGAGACGGTAATGAAAAACTGTTTTTT.

The V call is TRBV2, the J call TRBJ2-3, with 11 bases lining up with TRBD1. The CDR3 runs 14 residues. V gave up 6 bases and J gave up 6 bases; unmatched junction bases: 5. Germline-derived CDR1 and CDR2 are SNHLY and FYNNEI. CDR3 DNA sequence: TGTGCCAGCAGCCGGGACAGGGGGAAGGATACGCAGTATTTT. The encoded protein is CASSRDRGKDTQYF.

The V and J genes are TRBV7-2 and TRBJ1-1; no definite D call. The CDR3 covers 16 residues. CDR1 and CDR2 (germline): SGHTA, FQGNSA. The V and J ends lost 1 base and 7 bases respectively, with 19 bases between them. Here the CDR3 DNA reads TGTGCCAGCAGCTTAGGATCCGGGCTTCGTTCGGGTGAAGCTTTCTTT. The encoded protein is CASSLGSGLRSGEAFF. The entire variable domain, with the rest obtained from reference TRBV7-2 and TRBJ1-1, is as follows: GAGVSQSPSNKVTEKGKDVELRCDPISGHTALYWYRQSLGQGLEFLIYFQGNSAPDKSGLPSDRFSAERTGGSVSTLTIQRTQQEDSAVYLCASSLGSGLRSGEAFFGQGTRLTVV.

The rearrangement uses TRBV29-1 and TRBJ2-3; no clear D gene. This CDR3 is built from 14 residues. Germline CDR1 and CDR2: SQVTM and ANQGSEA. The V end lost 6 bases, the J end lost 0 bases, and 13 bases lay between the germline ends. CDR3 DNA sequence: TGCAGCGTCTCCGCGCAGGCTAGCACAGATACGCAGTATTTT. This sequence encodes CSVSAQASTDTQYF.

This clone was counted between two and nine times. V and J are TRBV29-1 and TRBJ2-7, with D unresolved. The V gene lost 6 bases and the J gene lost 7 bases, with 19 bases spanning the gap. Germline V gives CDR1 SQVTM, CDR2 ANQGSEA. There are 13 residues in the CDR3. The CDR3 DNA reads TGCAGCGTACAACGACTGATGACTGGAGAGCAGTACTTC. Translated, it gives CSVQRLMTGEQYF.

The CDR3 nucleotides read TGTGCCAGCAGCAGGGAAGGCAGTGGCTACACCTTC. This gives the protein CASSREGSGYTF. The V and J genes are TRBV27 and TRBJ1-2; D is possibly TRBD1 (5 bases). CDR1 is MNHEY and CDR2 is SMNVEV in the germline V gene (reference sequence). Trimming cost V 6 bases and J 7 bases, with 12 bases left between them. CDR3 length: 12 amino acids.

The chain combines TRBV9 with TRBJ2-5; D is ambiguous. Per germline, CDR1 SGDLS and CDR2 YYNGEE. CDR3 size: 14 residues. The V gene lost 2 bases and the J gene lost 8 bases, with 16 bases spanning the gap. This CDR3 is CASSVELQGGTQYF. CDR3 sequence (DNA): TGTGCCAGCAGCGTCGAACTTCAAGGTGGTACCCAGTACTTC.

The rearrangement joins TRBV29-1 to TRBJ2-1, with 13 nucleotides matching TRBD2. V lost 5 bases to trimming and J lost 5 bases; unmatched junction nucleotides: 15. CDR1 SQVTM and CDR2 ANQGSEA come from the germline V gene. This CDR3 comprises 18 residues. This CDR3 is CSVLGLAGAQRINNEQFF. CDR3 in DNA: TGCAGCGTTCTAGGACTAGCGGGGGCCCAGCGGATCAACAATGAGCAGTTCTTC.

Ten or more counts support this clone. Other DNA sequences within the sample encode an identical CDR3. This rearrangement joins TRBV2 to TRBJ1-1; the D is unclear. In germline, CDR1 is SNHLY, CDR2 FYNNEI. V lost 4 bases, J lost 1 base, and 4 bases lay in between. The CDR3 extends over 12 amino acids. CDR3: CASSAPNTEAFF. The CDR3 DNA sequence: TGTGCCAGCAGTGCACCGAACACTGAAGCTTTCTTT.

The chain has TRBV2 and TRBJ1-1, with D unresolved. CDR3 length: 12 amino acids. The germline gives CDR1 SNHLY, CDR2 FYNNEI. Trimming took 7 bases from V and 8 from J, leaving 14 bases between them. CDR3 loop: CASTGITREAFF. The CDR3 nucleotides read TGTGCCAGCACGGGGATAACCAGGGAAGCTTTCTTT. Based on the CDR3 plus reference TRBV2 and TRBJ1-1, the full variable domain is EPEVTQTPSHQVTQMGQEVILRCVPISNHLYFYWYRQILGQKVEFLVSFYNNEISEKSEIFDDQFSVERPDGSNFTLKIRSTKLEDSAMYFCASTGITREAFFGQGTRLTVV.